This TCR beta chain stems from a study of blood T cell repertoires in COVID-19. Sequencing was performed with immunoSEQ multiplex PCR; in TCRdb, only in-frame clones are kept and a portion is missing. The sample records around 220,000 clones, about 85% being singletons. The CDR3 totals 15 residues. V lost 2 bases and J 4 bases, leaving 16 bases between the germline ends. Germline CDR1 reads SGHKS; CDR2 reads YYEKEE (reference sequence). The chain recombines TRBV5-5 with TRBJ2-7; maybe TRBD1 (6 bases). The sequence derives from a woman younger than 45 with acute COVID-19. The sample consisted of PBMCs or T cells enriched from blood (not recorded which). The CDR3 sequence: CASSFRPGALYEQYF. The CDR3 nucleotides are TGTGCCAGCAGCTTTCGGCCAGGGGCTTTATACGAGCAGTACTTC.